The T cell receptor beta chain under discussion was sequenced for a study of early T cells in non-severe SARS-CoV-2 infection. Study-wide background: Sequencing targeted bulk RNA from unsorted whole blood, leaving chains unpaired. Overall study findings and caveats: VDJdb matching, biased toward anti-spike CD8 responses, missed private and CD4 specificities.

CDR3 length: 16 amino acids. The germline V gene has CDR1 WNHNN and CDR2 SYGVQD (reference sequence). V was clipped by 4 bases and J by 2 bases, with 14 bases between them. This clonotype has at least ten counts. Its antigen remains unidentified. Separate cDNA molecules each had unique molecular identifiers attached to them. TCRdb re-called the 5' RACE reads with MiXCR, one entry per CDR3 protein. The top ten clones hold approximately 8% of a sample with 30,000 or so distinct CDR3 sequences, 3% to 5% of them seen once. The receptor was isolated from an adult who was a healthcare worker with PCR-confirmed SARS-CoV-2 infection or an uninfected control (not recorded which). Sequenced sample: whole blood. The rearrangement joins TRBV10-1 to TRBJ1-4; D unclear. The CDR3 DNA reads TGCGCCAGCAGTGGAGTTCTTAGGAGGACTAATGAAAAACTGTTTTTT. Its protein product is CASSGVLRRTNEKLFF.